One sample yielded the 12 T cell receptor beta chains listed below, sequenced in a study of blood T cell repertoires in COVID-19. Libraries were prepared by immunoSEQ multiplex PCR; TCRdb keeps only in-frame clonotypes and omits some of them. The sample lists some 310,000 clones, roughly 84% occurring once. The material sequenced was peripheral blood. The receptors shown here come from a man aged 45 to 65 with active or convalescent COVID-19.

This clone has more than one count but fewer than ten. The chain uses TRBV2 and TRBJ2-5, with D possibly being TRBD1 (6 bases). The CDR3 runs 14 residues. V was cut by 7 bases and J by 2 bases, with 14 bases left in between. CDR1 and CDR2 (germline): SNHLY, FYNNEI. CDR3 residues: CASTSWTEQETQYF. The CDR3 nucleotides are TGTGCCAGCACGTCCTGGACAGAGCAAGAGACCCAGTACTTC.

The rearrangement links TRBV4-1 to TRBJ2-2; TRBD2 might be the D (6 bases). Looked up from germline, CDR1 is MGHRA and CDR2 is YSYEKL. Trimming shortened V by 3 bases and J by 6 bases, and 23 bases separated the two germline ends. The CDR3 sequence is 18 residues long. CDR3 DNA: TGCGCCAGCAGCCATCTCTTCGGGGGATCCAAGTCGGCCGGGGAGCTGTTTTTT. This sequence encodes CASSHLFGGSKSAGELFF.

The gene calls are TRBV30 and TRBJ2-7; D perhaps matches TRBD1 (5 bases). The V end lost 2 bases, the J end lost 4 bases, and 9 bases lay between the germline ends. Germline V CDR1 and CDR2: GTSNPN, SVGIG (reference sequence). This CDR3 region has 12 residues. The CDR3 region is CAWSHQGYEQYF. Here the CDR3 DNA reads TGTGCCTGGAGTCACCAGGGTTACGAGCAGTACTTC. Looking up the rest from reference TRBV30 and TRBJ2-7 gives the full variable domain: SQTIHQWPATLVQPVGSPLSLECTVEGTSNPNLYWYRQAAGRGLQLLFYSVGIGQISSEVPQNLSASRPQDRQFILSSKKLLLSDSGFYLCAWSHQGYEQYFGPGTRLTVT.

This clone was seen a handful of times. The rearrangement links TRBV6-5 to TRBJ2-1, with 8 positions matching TRBD2. CDR3 size: 14 residues. The germline gives CDR1 MNHEY, CDR2 SVGAGI. After removal of 11 bases from V and 5 bases from J, the junction contained 11 bases not matched to a gene. This CDR3 is CAGTSGSGDNEQFF. DNA of the CDR3: TGTGCCGGAACAAGCGGGAGTGGGGACAATGAGCAGTTCTTC.

The chain recombines TRBV10-3 with TRBJ1-2, with D possibly TRBD1 on 6 matching bases. This CDR3 is 15 amino acids long. Trimming cost V 0 bases and J 8 bases, with 16 bases left between them. Germline-derived CDR1 and CDR2 are ENHRY and SYGVKD. CDR3 coding DNA: TGTGCCATCAGTGAGTCGAGAGTACAGGGAAGCGGCTACACCTTC. Translation gives CAISESRVQGSGYTF.

The chain combines TRBV7-3 with TRBJ2-3; 8 bases match TRBD1. The CDR3 sequence is 15 residues long. The germline V gene has CDR1 SGHTA and CDR2 FQGTGA. V gave up 2 bases and J gave up 1 base; unmatched junction bases: 2. The CDR3 bases are TGTGCCAGCAGCTTACAGGGGGCGCGCACAGATACGCAGTATTTT. The encoded protein is CASSLQGARTDTQYF.

The genes are TRBV9 and TRBJ2-1; 10 nucleotides agree with TRBD2. The CDR3 totals 16 residues. The V and J ends lost 4 bases and 6 bases, in that order; junction bases with no gene match: 10. The germline V gene has CDR1 SGDLS and CDR2 YYNGEE. In nucleotides, the CDR3 is TGTGCCAGCAGCCCAGGGGGGTCTAGCGGGAGCAATGAGCAGTTCTTC. Its protein product is CASSPGGSSGSNEQFF.

V usage is TRBV6-1 and J usage is TRBJ1-2; possible D gene TRBD1, 5 bases. The germline V gene encodes CDR1 MNHNS and CDR2 SASEGT. The CDR3 totals 15 residues. Trimming pared 3 bases from V and 4 bases from J, leaving 15 bases between. CDR3 sequence: CASSDTKAGGYGYTF. In DNA, the CDR3 is TGTGCCAGCAGTGACACGAAGGCGGGGGGCTATGGCTACACCTTC.

This sequence joins TRBV13 and TRBJ1-2, with TRBD1 identical over 11 bases. The CDR3 contains 14 residues. Germline assignment: CDR1 PRHDT and CDR2 FYEKMQ (reference sequence). V lost 6 bases to trimming and J lost 8 bases; unmatched junction nucleotides: 8. CDR3 in amino acids: CASSYGQGANGYTF. The CDR3 DNA follows: TGTGCCAGCAGTTACGGACAGGGGGCCAACGGCTACACCTTC.

The rearrangement joins TRBV7-9 to TRBJ1-4, with a tentative D call TRBD1 (5 bases). The CDR3 runs 14 residues. From germline, CDR1 is SEHNR and CDR2 FQNEAQ (reference sequence). V lost 3 bases and J lost 4, with 9 bases in between. The CDR3 spells CASSLGQINEKLFF. The CDR3, as DNA: TGTGCCAGCAGCTTGGGGCAGATTAATGAAAAACTGTTTTTT. Filled out from reference TRBV7-9 and TRBJ1-4, the complete variable domain reads DTGVSQNPRHKITKRGQNVTFRCDPISEHNRLYWYRQTLGQGPEFLTYFQNEAQLEKSRLLSDRFSAERPKGSFSTLEIQRTEQGDSAMYLCASSLGQINEKLFFGSGTQLSVL.

The V gene is TRBV30, the J gene TRBJ1-4, with TRBD1 as a possible D gene (6 bases). There are 13 residues in the CDR3. The germline CDR1 and CDR2 sequences are GTSNPN and SVGIG (reference sequence). Deletions cut 3 bases from V and 5 bases from J, with 10 bases between. CDR3 DNA sequence: TGTGCCTGGAGCGGGACATCCAATGAAAAACTGTTTTTT. It translates to CAWSGTSNEKLFF.

The chain joins TRBV5-1 to TRBJ2-1; D is unclear. With 0 bases removed from V and 2 bases from J, the gap between germline ends came to 6 bases. This CDR3 has 14 residues. Per the germline V gene, CDR1 is SGHRS and CDR2 is YFSETQ. The DNA of the CDR3 is TGCGCCAGCAGCTTGGAACTGGCCTACAATGAGCAGTTCTTC. Residues: CASSLELAYNEQFF.